This T cell receptor beta chain was profiled in a study of blood T cells in healthy people across ages. Study-level points and caveats: Percentage of naive T cells showed a strong correlation with TCR beta diversity.

A sample-barcoded 5' primer and a J-beta primer mix were used in a second PCR of about 7 to 12 cycles. TCRdb recomputed calls from the 5' RACE reads with MiXCR, one row per CDR3 protein. The table has 850,000 to 950,000 distinct CDR3 sequences, around 26% seen once. This clonotype was seen repeatedly, ten times or more. Its antigen is currently unknown. There are 16 residues in the CDR3. Germline loops: CDR1 LNHNV, CDR2 YYDKDF (reference sequence). Trimming stripped 1 base from V and 3 bases from J, with 12 bases between. The V and J genes are TRBV15 and TRBJ1-4; D remains ambiguous. The clonotype was recovered from a woman over 75 in good health. The sample was blood. The CDR3 region is CATSRAFGNPNEKLFF. The CDR3, as DNA: TGTGCCACCAGCAGAGCCTTCGGGAATCCTAATGAAAAACTGTTTTTT.